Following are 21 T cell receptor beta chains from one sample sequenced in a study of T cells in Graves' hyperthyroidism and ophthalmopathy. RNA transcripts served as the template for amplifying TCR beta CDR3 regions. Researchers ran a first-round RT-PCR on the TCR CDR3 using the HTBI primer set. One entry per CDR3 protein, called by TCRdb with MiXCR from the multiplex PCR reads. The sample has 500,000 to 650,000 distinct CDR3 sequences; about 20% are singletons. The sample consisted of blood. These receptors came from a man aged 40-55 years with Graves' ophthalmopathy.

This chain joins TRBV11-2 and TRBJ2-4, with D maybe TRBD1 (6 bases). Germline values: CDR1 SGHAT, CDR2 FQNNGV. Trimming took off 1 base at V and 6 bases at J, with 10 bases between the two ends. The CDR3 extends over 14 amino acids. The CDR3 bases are TGTGCCAGCAGCTTAGTATCAGGGGCAAACATTCAGTACTTC. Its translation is CASSLVSGANIQYF.

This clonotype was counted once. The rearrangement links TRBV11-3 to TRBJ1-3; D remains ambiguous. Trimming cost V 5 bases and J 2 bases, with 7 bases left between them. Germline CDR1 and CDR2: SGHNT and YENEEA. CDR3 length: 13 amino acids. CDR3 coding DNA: TGTGCCAGCAGCCTCTCCCCTGGAAACACCATATATTTT. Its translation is CASSLSPGNTIYF.

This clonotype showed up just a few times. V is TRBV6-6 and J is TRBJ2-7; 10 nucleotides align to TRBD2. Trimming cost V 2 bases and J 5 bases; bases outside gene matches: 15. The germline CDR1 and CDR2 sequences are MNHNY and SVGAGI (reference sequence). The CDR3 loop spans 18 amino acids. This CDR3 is CASSYARLGLARVNEQYF. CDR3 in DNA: TGTGCCAGCAGTTACGCCCGACTGGGACTAGCGAGAGTAAACGAGCAGTACTTC.

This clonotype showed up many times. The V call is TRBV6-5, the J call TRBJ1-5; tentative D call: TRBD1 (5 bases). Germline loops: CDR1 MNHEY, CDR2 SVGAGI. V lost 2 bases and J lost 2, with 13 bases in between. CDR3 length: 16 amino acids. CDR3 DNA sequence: TGTGCCAGCAGTTACGGGCAGGGCGGAGGCAATCAGCCCCAGCATTTT. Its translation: CASSYGQGGGNQPQHF.

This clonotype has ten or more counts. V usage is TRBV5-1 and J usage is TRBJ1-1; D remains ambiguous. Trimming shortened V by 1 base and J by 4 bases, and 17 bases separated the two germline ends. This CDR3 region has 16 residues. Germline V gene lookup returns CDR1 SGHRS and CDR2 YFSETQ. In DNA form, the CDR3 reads TGCGCCAGCAGCTTGTCCCGGGCCTCGCTTGGCACTGAAGCTTTCTTT. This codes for CASSLSRASLGTEAFF.

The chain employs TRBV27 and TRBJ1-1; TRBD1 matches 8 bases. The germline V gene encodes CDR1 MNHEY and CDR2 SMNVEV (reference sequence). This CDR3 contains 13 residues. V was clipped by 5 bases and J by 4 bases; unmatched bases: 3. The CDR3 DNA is TGTGCCAGCAGTGTACAGGGGGTCACTGAAGCTTTCTTT. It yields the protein CASSVQGVTEAFF.

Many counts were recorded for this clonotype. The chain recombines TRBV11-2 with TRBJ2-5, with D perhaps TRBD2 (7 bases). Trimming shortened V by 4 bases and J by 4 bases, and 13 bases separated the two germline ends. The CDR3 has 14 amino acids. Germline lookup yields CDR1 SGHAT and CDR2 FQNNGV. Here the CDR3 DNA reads TGTGCCAGCAGCTCCCAGGGGAGGGCAGAGACCCAGTACTTC. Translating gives CASSSQGRAETQYF.

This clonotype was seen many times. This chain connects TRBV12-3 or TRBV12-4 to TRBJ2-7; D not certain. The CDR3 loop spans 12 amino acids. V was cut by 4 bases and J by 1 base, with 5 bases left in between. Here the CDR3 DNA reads TGTGCCAGCAGTTCCCGGTCCTACGAGCAGTACTTC. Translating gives CASSSRSYEQYF.

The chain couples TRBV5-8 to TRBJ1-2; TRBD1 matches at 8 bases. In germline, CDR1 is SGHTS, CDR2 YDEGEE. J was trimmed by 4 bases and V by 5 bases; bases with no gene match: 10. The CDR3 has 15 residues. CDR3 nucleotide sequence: TGTGCCAGCAGTCAGCAGACAGGACAGGGCTATGGCTACACCTTC. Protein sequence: CASSQQTGQGYGYTF.

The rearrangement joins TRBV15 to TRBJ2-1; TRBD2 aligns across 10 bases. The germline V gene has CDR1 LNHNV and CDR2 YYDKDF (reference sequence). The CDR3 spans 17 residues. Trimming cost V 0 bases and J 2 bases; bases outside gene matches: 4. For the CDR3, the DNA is TGTGCCACCAGCAGAGACCGGAGCGGGAGGGCCTACAATGAGCAGTTCTTC. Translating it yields CATSRDRSGRAYNEQFF.

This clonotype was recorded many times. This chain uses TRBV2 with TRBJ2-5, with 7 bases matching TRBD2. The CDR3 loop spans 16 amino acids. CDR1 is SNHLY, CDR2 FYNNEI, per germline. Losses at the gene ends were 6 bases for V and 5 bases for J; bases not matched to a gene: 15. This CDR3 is CASSHLADAQEETQYF. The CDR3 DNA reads TGTGCCAGCAGCCATCTAGCGGACGCCCAGGAGGAGACCCAGTACTTC.

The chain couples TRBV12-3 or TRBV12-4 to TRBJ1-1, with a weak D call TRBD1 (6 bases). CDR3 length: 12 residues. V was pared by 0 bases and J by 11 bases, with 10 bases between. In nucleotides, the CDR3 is TGTGCCAGCAGTTTAGCAACAGGGTTGGCTTTCTTT. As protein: CASSLATGLAFF.

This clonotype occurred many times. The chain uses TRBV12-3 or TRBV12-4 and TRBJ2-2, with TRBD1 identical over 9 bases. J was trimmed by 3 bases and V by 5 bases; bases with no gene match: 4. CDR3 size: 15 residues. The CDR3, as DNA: TGTGCCAGCAGTCCGGGACAGGGACACACCGGGGAGCTGTTTTTT. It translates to CASSPGQGHTGELFF.

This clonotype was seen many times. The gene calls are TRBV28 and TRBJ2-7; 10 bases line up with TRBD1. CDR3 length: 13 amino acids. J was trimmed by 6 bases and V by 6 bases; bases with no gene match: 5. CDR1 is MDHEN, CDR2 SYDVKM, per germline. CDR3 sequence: CASRPGQGREQYF. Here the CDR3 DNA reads TGTGCCAGCAGACCGGGACAGGGGCGCGAGCAGTACTTC. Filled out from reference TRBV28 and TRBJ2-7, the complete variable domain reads DVKVTQSSRYLVKRTGEKVFLECVQDMDHENMFWYRQDPGLGLRLIYFSYDVKMKEKGDIPEGYSVSREKKERFSLILESASTNQTSMYLCASRPGQGREQYFGPGTRLTVT.

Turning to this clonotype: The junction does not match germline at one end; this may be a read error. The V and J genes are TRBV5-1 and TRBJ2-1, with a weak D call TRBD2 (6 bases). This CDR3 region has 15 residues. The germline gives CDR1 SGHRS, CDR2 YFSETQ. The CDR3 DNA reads TGCGCCAGCAGCAGGGACGGGAGCTCCTGCAATGAGCAGTTCTTC. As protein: CASSRDGSSCNEQFF.

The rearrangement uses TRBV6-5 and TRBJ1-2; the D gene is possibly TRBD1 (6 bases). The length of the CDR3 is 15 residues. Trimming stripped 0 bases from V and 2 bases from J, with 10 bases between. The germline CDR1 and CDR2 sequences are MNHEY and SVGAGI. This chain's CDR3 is CASSYSGHTNYGYTF. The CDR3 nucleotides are TGTGCCAGCAGTTACTCGGGACATACAAACTATGGCTACACCTTC.

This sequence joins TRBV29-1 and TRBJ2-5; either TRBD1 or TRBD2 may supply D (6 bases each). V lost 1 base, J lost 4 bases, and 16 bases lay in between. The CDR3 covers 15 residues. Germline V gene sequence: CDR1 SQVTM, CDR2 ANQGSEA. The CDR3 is CSVEGGSEGGETQYF. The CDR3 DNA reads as TGCAGCGTTGAAGGAGGTAGTGAGGGGGGAGAGACCCAGTACTTC.

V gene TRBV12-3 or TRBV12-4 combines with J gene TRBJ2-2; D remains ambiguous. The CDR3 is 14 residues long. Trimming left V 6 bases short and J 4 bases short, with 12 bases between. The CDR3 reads CASSLGESTGELFF. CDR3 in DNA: TGTGCCAGCAGCCTGGGTGAGAGCACCGGGGAGCTGTTTTTT.

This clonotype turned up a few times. Here the CDR3 DNA reads TGTGCCAGCAGCCCCAAGCCGGGACAGGGCTACAATGAGCAGTTCTTC. Translating gives CASSPKPGQGYNEQFF. This chain joins TRBV6-1 and TRBJ2-1, with 9 bases fitting TRBD1. Germline assignment: CDR1 MNHNS and CDR2 SASEGT. This CDR3 region has 16 residues. J lost 3 bases, V lost 6 bases, and 9 bases had no gene match.

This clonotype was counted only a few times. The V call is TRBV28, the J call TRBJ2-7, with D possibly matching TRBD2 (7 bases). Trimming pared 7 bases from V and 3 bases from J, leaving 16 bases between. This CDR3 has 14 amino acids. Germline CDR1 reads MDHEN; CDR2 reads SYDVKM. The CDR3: CASMIGGDLYEQYF. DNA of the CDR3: TGTGCCAGCATGATAGGGGGGGACCTCTACGAGCAGTACTTC.

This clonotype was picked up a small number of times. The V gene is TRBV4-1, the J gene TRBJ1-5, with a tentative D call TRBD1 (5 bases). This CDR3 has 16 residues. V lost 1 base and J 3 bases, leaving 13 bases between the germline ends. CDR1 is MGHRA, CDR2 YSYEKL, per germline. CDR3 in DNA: TGCGCCAGCAGCCAAGGGAGGGGAGGGGACAATCAGCCCCAGCATTTT. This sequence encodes CASSQGRGGDNQPQHF.